One and the same sample provided the 6 T cell receptor beta chains below, sequenced in a study of liver allograft versus peripheral blood T cells. On the study more broadly: What was compared were the T cell receptor repertoires in transplanted livers and those in the peripheral blood of recipients.

TCRdb redid the calling of the reads with MiXCR, one entry per CDR3 protein. The sample gives over 10,000 distinct CDR3 sequences, over 15% of which show up once; roughly an eighth is in the top ten. The receptors originated from a human patient who had a liver transplant. Part of the T cell pool may stem from the graft donor.

By share, this clonotype counts as medium-sized (0.01 to 0.1%). The chain joins TRBV18 to TRBJ2-7; TRBD2 might be the D (5 bases). V gave up 3 bases and J gave up 2 bases, with 14 bases separating them. CDR3 length: 15 amino acids. Germline assignment: CDR1 KGHSH and CDR2 LQKENI. The CDR3 reads CASSPRGIGTYEQYF. In nucleotides, the CDR3 is TGTGCCAGCTCACCCCGGGGAATAGGGACCTACGAGCAGTACTTC. The whole variable domain, filled in from reference TRBV18 and TRBJ2-7, reads NAGVMQNPRHLVRRRGQEARLRCSPMKGHSHVYWYRQLPEEGLKFMVYLQKENIIDESGMPKERFSAEFPKEGPSILRIQQVVRGDSAAYFCASSPRGIGTYEQYFGPGTRLTVT.

This rearrangement joins TRBV3-1 to TRBJ2-4; D is possibly TRBD1 or TRBD2 (5 bases each). This CDR3 region has 14 residues. V was cut by 3 bases and J by 8 bases, with 14 bases left in between. Per the germline V gene, CDR1 is LGHDT and CDR2 is YNNKEL (reference sequence). The CDR3 protein is CASSHRDKGDIQYF. CDR3 bases: TGTGCCAGCAGCCACAGGGATAAGGGAGACATTCAGTACTTC.

The chain employs TRBV20-1 and TRBJ1-3; unclear D gene. The CDR3 is 14 amino acids. Germline V CDR1 and CDR2: DFQATT, SNEGSKA (reference sequence). The V end was cut by 4 bases, the J end by 0 bases, with 10 bases between. For the CDR3, the DNA is TGCAGTGCTAAGACCTCCGGCTCTGGAAACACCATATATTTT. Encoded protein: CSAKTSGSGNTIYF.

Note on this clonotype: This may be a read error, as it is one base from a much larger clone. The chain joins TRBV6-5 to TRBJ1-5, with D perhaps matching TRBD1 (6 bases). The CDR3 is 16 amino acids. Germline V gene data show CDR1 as MNHEY and CDR2 as SVGAGI. CDR3 sequence (DNA): TGTGCCAGCAGTTCCCAGGGGCGGGATAGCAATCGGCCCCAGCATTTT. This gives the protein CASSSQGRDSNRPQHF.

In the case of this clonotype: A much larger clone differs from this one at a single base, so this may be a read error. This CDR3 reads CARSLRLAGVTDTQYF. The CDR3, as DNA: TGTGCCAGAAGCTTGCGACTAGCGGGGGTCACAGATACGCAGTATTTT. V and J are TRBV5-4 and TRBJ2-3; 12 bases are a match to TRBD2. The CDR3 spans 16 residues. The germline CDR1 and CDR2 sequences are SGHNT and YYREEE (reference sequence).

By sample fraction, this clonotype is medium-sized. The chain has TRBV19 and TRBJ1-1; possible D gene TRBD1, 5 bases. The germline V gene has CDR1 LNHDA and CDR2 SQIVND (reference sequence). The V end was cut by 7 bases, the J end by 0 bases, with 12 bases between. This CDR3 region has 14 residues. This chain's CDR3 is CASKTDLLNTEAFF. In nucleotides, the CDR3 is TGTGCCAGTAAGACAGATCTACTGAACACTGAAGCTTTCTTT.